This T cell receptor beta chain was identified during a study of blood T cell repertoires in COVID-19. Across the whole study: Some COVID-19 samples were acute and others convalescent; all came from the United States, Italy and Spain.

How the authors handled the data: Reference gene primer amplification gave estimated nucleated cell counts. Sequenced by immunoSEQ multiplex PCR; TCRdb stores in-frame clones only, minus some. V, J and clone size reflect that table, while D and trimming were determined from the DNA. The table shows 80,000 to 100,000 clones, with approximately 86% occurring only once. This CDR3 has 14 residues. Trimming pared 3 bases from V and 11 bases from J, leaving 17 bases between. Germline loops: CDR1 LGHDT, CDR2 YNNKEL (reference sequence). The sample consisted of peripheral blood. The gene calls are TRBV3-1 (or the pseudogene TRBV3-2) and TRBJ1-5, with D unresolved. This clonotype was sampled from a man between 70 and 80 years old with active or convalescent COVID-19. The CDR3 reads CASSQTPRSETQHF. The CDR3 nucleotides read TGTGCCAGCAGCCAGACTCCCCGTTCGGAAACCCAGCATTTT.